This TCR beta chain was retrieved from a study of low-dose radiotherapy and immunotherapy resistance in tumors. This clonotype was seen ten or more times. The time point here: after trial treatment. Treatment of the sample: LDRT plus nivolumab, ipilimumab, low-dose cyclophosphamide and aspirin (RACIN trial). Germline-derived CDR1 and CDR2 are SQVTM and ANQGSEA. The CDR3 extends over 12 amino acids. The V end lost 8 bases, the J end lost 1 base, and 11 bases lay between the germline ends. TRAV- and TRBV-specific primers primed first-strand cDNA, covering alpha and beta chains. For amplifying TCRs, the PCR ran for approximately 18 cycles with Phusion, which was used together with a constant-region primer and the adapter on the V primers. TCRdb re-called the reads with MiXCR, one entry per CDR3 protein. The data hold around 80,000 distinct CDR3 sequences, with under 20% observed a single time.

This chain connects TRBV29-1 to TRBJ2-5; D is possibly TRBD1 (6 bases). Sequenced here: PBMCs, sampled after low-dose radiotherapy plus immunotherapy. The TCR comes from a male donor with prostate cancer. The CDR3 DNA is TGCAGCCATGGCAGGGGCCAAGAGACCCAGTACTTC. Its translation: CSHGRGQETQYF.